This is a list of T cell receptor beta chains from one sample in a study of OX40 agonist ivuxolimab in advanced cancers. TCRdb keeps only in-frame clones here, not all; method: immunoSEQ multiplex PCR. The data hold about 45,000 clones, with approximately 82% observed a single time. This material consisted of CD4+ or CD8+ T cells sorted from blood, taken in a trial of the OX40 agonist ivuxolimab. The source of these receptors is an adult with an advanced solid tumor such as melanoma, head and neck, liver or kidney cancer. The CDR3 runs from the conserved cysteine through the conserved F or W. The D gene is left open where the match is weak. Where a row states a size, it is once, few, many or the class of an expanded clone; other rows omit it.

abundance,d_gene,v_gene,j_gene,CDR3aa,CDR3nt
NA,NA,TRBV18,TRBJ2-2,CASSRGLVNTGELFF,TGTGCCAGCTCCCGAGGACTGGTAAACACCGGGGAGCTGTTTTTT
NA,NA,TRBV2,TRBJ2-4,CASRPDTVAKNIQYF,TGTGCCAGCAGACCAGACACGGTCGCCAAAAACATTCAGTACTTC
few,NA,TRBV28,TRBJ2-3,CASTPGGNVRDTQYF,TGTGCCAGCACCCCTGGCGGGAATGTGAGGGATACGCAGTATTTT
NA,NA,TRBV5-8,TRBJ2-7,CASSLRQSTFYEQYF,TGTGCCAGCAGCTTGAGGCAGTCGACTTTCTACGAGCAGTACTTC
NA,TRBD1,TRBV11-3,TRBJ2-7,CASSDGQGSSYEQYF,TGTGCCAGCAGCGACGGACAGGGAAGCTCCTACGAGCAGTACTTC
few,NA,TRBV19,TRBJ2-5,CASTITGAETQYF,TGTGCCAGTACTATTACGGGTGCAGAGACCCAGTACTTC
few,TRBD2,TRBV9,TRBJ2-1,CASSVGGSGRNEQFF,TGTGCCAGCAGCGTCGGCGGGAGCGGGAGGAATGAGCAGTTCTTC
NA,NA,TRBV19,TRBJ2-7,CASSMAETYEQYF,TGTGCCAGTAGTATGGCTGAAACCTACGAGCAGTACTTC
few,NA,TRBV5-8,TRBJ1-2,CASSLEGLRGYTF,TGTGCCAGCAGCTTGGAGGGATTACGTGGCTACACCTTC
NA,NA,TRBV29-1,TRBJ2-3,CSVDMSADTQYF,TGCAGCGTTGATATGTCCGCCGATACGCAGTATTTT
NA,NA,TRBV7-2,TRBJ2-1,CASSLALSHSYNEQFF,TGTGCCAGCAGCTTAGCGCTTAGCCACTCCTACAATGAGCAGTTCTTC
NA,TRBD2,TRBV5-6,TRBJ2-5,CASSLEGREGLSETQYF,TGTGCCAGCAGCTTGGAGGGGCGGGAGGGCCTTTCGGAGACCCAGTACTTC
once,NA,TRBV4-1,TRBJ2-5,CASSQVGPDTQETQYF,TGCGCCAGCAGCCAAGTTGGGCCCGATACCCAAGAGACCCAGTACTTC
NA,TRBD2,TRBV7-8,TRBJ2-3,CASSFRAGGATDTQYF,TGTGCCAGCAGCTTCAGGGCGGGGGGGGCCACAGATACGCAGTATTTT
once,NA,TRBV7-2,TRBJ1-1,CASSLRLRGTEAFF,TGTGCCAGCAGCCTCCGCCTCAGGGGCACTGAAGCTTTCTTT
NA,TRBD1,TRBV5-1,TRBJ1-1,CASQGQPNTEAFF,TGCGCCAGCCAGGGACAGCCAAACACTGAAGCTTTCTTT
NA,TRBD1,TRBV5-1,TRBJ1-2,CASSEEQGAGYGYTF,TGCGCCAGCAGCGAAGAACAGGGGGCAGGATATGGCTACACCTTC
NA,NA,TRBV16,TRBJ2-7,CASSQSPWTGGEQYF,TGTGCCAGCAGCCAATCCCCCTGGACTGGAGGCGAGCAGTACTTC
NA,TRBD1,TRBV29-1,TRBJ2-7,CSVEGSRGSYEQYF,TGCAGCGTTGAAGGGTCCAGGGGGAGCTACGAGCAGTACTTC
NA,NA,TRBV4-1,TRBJ1-3,CASSQEGIRSGNTIYF,TGCGCCAGCAGCCAAGAGGGGATACGCTCTGGAAACACCATATATTTT
NA,NA,TRBV27,TRBJ2-1,CASSWAGYNEQFF,TGTGCCAGCAGCTGGGCGGGATACAATGAGCAGTTCTTC
NA,NA,TRBV11-3,TRBJ2-1,CASSKAGRLNEQFF,TGTGCCAGCAGCAAGGCGGGAAGACTAAATGAGCAGTTCTTC
NA,NA,TRBV10-1,TRBJ1-1,CASSESPGNTEAFF,TGCGCCAGCAGTGAGTCGCCGGGGAACACTGAAGCTTTCTTT
few,NA,TRBV6-1,TRBJ2-7,CASFLDSRGSDEQYF,TGTGCCAGTTTCCTGGACAGTCGGGGTAGCGACGAGCAGTACTTC
NA,NA,TRBV6-1,TRBJ2-7,CASTFSRGAPYEQYF,TGTGCCAGCACTTTCAGTCGGGGCGCCCCCTACGAGCAGTACTTC
NA,NA,TRBV15,TRBJ2-5,CATTLGSQETQYF,TGTGCCACTACCCTGGGCAGCCAAGAGACCCAGTACTTC
NA,NA,TRBV21-1,TRBJ2-7,CASSPRRTGRYEQYF,TGTGCCAGCAGCCCTCGAAGGACAGGGAGGTACGAGCAGTACTTC
NA,TRBD2,TRBV5-1,TRBJ2-3,CASRAGPTDTQYF,TGCGCCAGCCGAGCGGGGCCCACAGATACGCAGTATTTT
NA,NA,TRBV29-1,TRBJ1-2,CSVGGNGYTF,TGCAGCGTTGGGGGGAATGGCTACACCTTC
NA,TRBD1,TRBV7-2,TRBJ1-3,CASSTRDRVIPGNTIYF,TGTGCCAGCAGCACCCGGGACAGGGTAATACCTGGAAACACCATATATTTT
NA,TRBD1,TRBV4-2,TRBJ2-7,CASSRGTGNYEQYF,TGTGCCAGCAGCCGCGGGACAGGGAACTACGAGCAGTACTTC
NA,NA,TRBV5-8,TRBJ1-3,CASSYDKGGNTIYF,TGTGCCAGCAGCTATGACAAGGGAGGAAACACCATATATTTT
NA,NA,TRBV6-1,TRBJ1-1,CASSQARGQEAFF,TGTGCCAGCAGCCAAGCACGAGGGCAAGAAGCTTTCTTT
NA,TRBD2,TRBV4-1,TRBJ2-7,CASSQEGTISYEQYF,TGCGCCAGCAGCCAAGAAGGGACTATTTCCTACGAGCAGTACTTC
NA,NA,TRBV19,TRBJ1-5,CASSNIGTPNQPQHF,TGTGCCAGTAGTAATATCGGGACTCCGAATCAGCCCCAGCATTTT
NA,NA,TRBV19,TRBJ1-5,CASRDRNNQPQHF,TGTGCCAGTAGGGACAGAAACAATCAGCCCCAGCATTTT
NA,TRBD2,TRBV5-1,TRBJ2-3,CASSSVLAGGRTDTQYF,TGCGCCAGCAGCTCAGTATTAGCGGGAGGACGGACAGATACGCAGTATTTT
NA,TRBD2,TRBV19,TRBJ2-4,CASSVAGAGIQYF,TGTGCCAGTAGTGTAGCGGGGGCGGGCATTCAGTACTTC
NA,NA,TRBV29-1,TRBJ2-3,CSVSIGTDTQYF,TGCAGCGTTAGTATCGGCACAGATACGCAGTATTTT
NA,TRBD1,TRBV29-1,TRBJ1-2,CSPKKGQGQF,TGCAGCCCCAAAAAGGGACAGGGGCAATTC
NA,TRBD1,TRBV6-1,TRBJ1-2,CASSEGFWTGTRKGYGYTF,TGTGCCAGCAGTGAAGGGTTTTGGACAGGGACGAGGAAGGGCTATGGCTACACCTTC